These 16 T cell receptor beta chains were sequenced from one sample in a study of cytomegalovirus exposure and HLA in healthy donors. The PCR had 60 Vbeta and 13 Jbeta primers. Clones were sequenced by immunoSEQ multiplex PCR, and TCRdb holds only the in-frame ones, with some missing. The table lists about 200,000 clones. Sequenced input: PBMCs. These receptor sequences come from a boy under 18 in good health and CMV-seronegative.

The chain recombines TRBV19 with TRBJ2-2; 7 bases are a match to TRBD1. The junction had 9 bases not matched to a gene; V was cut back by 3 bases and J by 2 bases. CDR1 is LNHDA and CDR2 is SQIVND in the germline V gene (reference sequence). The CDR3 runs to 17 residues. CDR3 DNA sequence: TGTGCCAGTAGTATTGACAGGGTGCATCTTAACACCGGGGAGCTGTTTTTT. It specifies CASSIDRVHLNTGELFF.

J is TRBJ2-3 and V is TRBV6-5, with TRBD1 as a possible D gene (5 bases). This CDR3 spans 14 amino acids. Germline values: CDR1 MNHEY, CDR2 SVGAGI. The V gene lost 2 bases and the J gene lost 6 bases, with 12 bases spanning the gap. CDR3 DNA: TGTGCCAGCAGTTACCGCGTGTCAGGGGATACGCAGTATTTT. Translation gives CASSYRVSGDTQYF.

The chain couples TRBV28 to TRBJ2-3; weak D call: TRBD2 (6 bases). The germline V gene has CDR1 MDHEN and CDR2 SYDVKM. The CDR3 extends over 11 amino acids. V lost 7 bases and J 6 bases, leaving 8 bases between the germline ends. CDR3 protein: CASTLADTQYF. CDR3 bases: TGTGCCAGCACCCTAGCGGATACGCAGTATTTT.

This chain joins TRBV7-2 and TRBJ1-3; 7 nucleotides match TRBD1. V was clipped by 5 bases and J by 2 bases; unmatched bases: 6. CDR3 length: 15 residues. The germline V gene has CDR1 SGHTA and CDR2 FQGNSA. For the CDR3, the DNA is TGTGCCAGCAGCGCAGGGGGATTCGCTGGAAACACCATATATTTT. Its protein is CASSAGGFAGNTIYF.

This CDR3 is CASSPVDSYEQYF. CDR3 DNA: TGTGCCAGCTCACCAGTAGATTCCTACGAGCAGTACTTC. The chain is built from TRBV18 and TRBJ2-7, with D unresolved. V was shortened by 2 bases and J by 1 base, with 6 bases between the two germline ends. Looked up from germline, CDR1 is KGHSH and CDR2 is LQKENI. The CDR3 runs 13 residues.

DNA of the CDR3: TGTGCCAACTCACACGGGGATCAGCCGGGTGAAGCTTTCTTT. Encoded protein: CANSHGDQPGEAFF. This chain connects TRBV2 to TRBJ1-1; D remains unclear. Trimming took 10 bases from V and 7 from J, leaving 22 bases between them. The germline gives CDR1 SNHLY, CDR2 FYNNEI. The CDR3 has 14 amino acids.

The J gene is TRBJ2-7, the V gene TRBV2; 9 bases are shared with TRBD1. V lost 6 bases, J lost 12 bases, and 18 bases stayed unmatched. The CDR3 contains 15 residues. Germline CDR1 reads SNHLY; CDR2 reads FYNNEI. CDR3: CASSDNPGQGPRRYF. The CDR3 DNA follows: TGTGCCAGCAGCGATAATCCGGGACAGGGCCCCCGGCGGTACTTC.

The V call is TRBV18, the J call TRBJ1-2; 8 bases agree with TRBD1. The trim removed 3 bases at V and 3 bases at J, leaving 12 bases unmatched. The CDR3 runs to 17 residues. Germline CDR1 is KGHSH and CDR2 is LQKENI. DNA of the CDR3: TGTGCCAGCTCACCTTCGACAGGGGACTCTTTTTACTATGGCTACACCTTC. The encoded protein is CASSPSTGDSFYYGYTF.

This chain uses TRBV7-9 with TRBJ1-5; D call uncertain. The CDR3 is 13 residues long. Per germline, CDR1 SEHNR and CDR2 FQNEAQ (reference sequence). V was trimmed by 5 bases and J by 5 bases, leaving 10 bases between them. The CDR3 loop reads CASSRPPDQPQHF. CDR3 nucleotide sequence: TGTGCCAGCAGCCGCCCCCCAGATCAGCCCCAGCATTTT.

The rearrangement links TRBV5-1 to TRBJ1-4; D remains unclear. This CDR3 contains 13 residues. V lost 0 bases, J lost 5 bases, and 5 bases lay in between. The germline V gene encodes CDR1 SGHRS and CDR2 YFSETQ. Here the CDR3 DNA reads TGCGCCAGCAGCTTGGGCCGGAATGAAAAACTGTTTTTT. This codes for CASSLGRNEKLFF.

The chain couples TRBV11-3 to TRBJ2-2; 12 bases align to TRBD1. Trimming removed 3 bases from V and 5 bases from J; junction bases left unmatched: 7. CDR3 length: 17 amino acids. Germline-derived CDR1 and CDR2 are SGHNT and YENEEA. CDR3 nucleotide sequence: TGTGCCAGCAGCTTCGGGACAGGGGGCAGTGGTACCGGGGAGCTGTTTTTT. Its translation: CASSFGTGGSGTGELFF.

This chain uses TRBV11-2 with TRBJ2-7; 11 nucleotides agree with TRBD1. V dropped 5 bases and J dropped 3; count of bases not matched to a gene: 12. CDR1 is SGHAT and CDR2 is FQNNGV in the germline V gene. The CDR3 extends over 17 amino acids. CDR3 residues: CASSTISGTGGGYEQYF. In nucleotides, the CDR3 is TGTGCCAGCAGCACCATTTCCGGGACAGGGGGTGGCTACGAGCAGTACTTC. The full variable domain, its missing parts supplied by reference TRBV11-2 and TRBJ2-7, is EAGVAQSPRYKIIEKRQSVAFWCNPISGHATLYWYQQILGQGPKLLIQFQNNGVVDDSQLPKDRFSAERLKGVDSTLKIQPAKLEDSAVYLCASSTISGTGGGYEQYFGPGTRLTVT.

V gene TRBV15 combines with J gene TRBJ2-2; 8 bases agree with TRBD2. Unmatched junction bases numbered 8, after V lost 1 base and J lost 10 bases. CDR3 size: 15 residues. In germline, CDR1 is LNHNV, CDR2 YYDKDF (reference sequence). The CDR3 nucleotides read TGTGCCACCAGCAGAGGACCGGGGGGGCGGGAGGAGCTGTTTTTT. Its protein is CATSRGPGGREELFF.

Here the CDR3 reads CASSLEQPSGYTF. DNA for the CDR3: TGCGCCAGCAGCTTGGAACAGCCCTCGGGCTACACCTTC. V is TRBV5-1 and J is TRBJ1-2; D is undetermined. Trimming cost V 0 bases and J 8 bases, with 11 bases left between them. This CDR3 is 13 amino acids long. The V gene's germline CDR1 is SGHRS and CDR2 YFSETQ.

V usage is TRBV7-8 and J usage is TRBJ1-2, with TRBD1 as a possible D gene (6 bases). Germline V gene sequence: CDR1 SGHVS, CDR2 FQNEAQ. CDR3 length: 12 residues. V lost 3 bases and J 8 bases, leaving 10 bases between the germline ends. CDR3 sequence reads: CASSLTGGGYTF. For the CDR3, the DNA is TGTGCCAGCAGCTTGACAGGAGGAGGCTACACCTTC.

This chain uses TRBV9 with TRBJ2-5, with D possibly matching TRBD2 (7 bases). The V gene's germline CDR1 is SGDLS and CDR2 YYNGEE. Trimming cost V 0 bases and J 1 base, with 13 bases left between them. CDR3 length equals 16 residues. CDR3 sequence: CASSVVEGGPQETQYF. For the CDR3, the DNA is TGTGCCAGCAGCGTAGTGGAGGGGGGGCCCCAAGAGACCCAGTACTTC.